The following is a T cell receptor beta chain sequence with its context. This receptor's antigen is unknown. Base qualities are missing; no much larger clone stands one base away. From the cysteine up to the phenylalanine, the CDR3 has a length of 13 residues. Left in the record is the CDR3 DNA by itself, 39 bases read in frame from the first base. V loses 8 bases of germline sequence and J loses 6 bases, and the interval between the two ends is 14 bases. This sample stems from a study of blood T cell repertoires in COVID-19 (dated by TCRdb to 2019 to 2021). About the full investigation: Samples from collaborators originated in the United States, Italy and Spain and spanned both the acute and convalescent phases of COVID-19. The material from the prospective study consisted of cDNA or gDNA derived from T cells, B-cell-depleted T cells, or PBMCs. Subjects who had been exposed to COVID-19, were actively infected with it, or had recovered from it provided the deeply sampled blood TCRbeta repertoires that made up the dataset. The repertoires were released in a freely available public database meant as a resource for research on the immune response to SARS-CoV-2. Samples came from the ongoing ImmuneRACE study (first 160 participants) plus 1,254 subjects from 6 global collaborators. Sample metadata almost always included a de-identified subject ID, COVID-19 status, age in years and sex. Where available, HLA class I and class II types were obtained from metadata supplied by the sample provider rather than from assay-based typing. Overall study outcomes, separate from this receptor: Clinical and demographic metadata were provided uncurated, with the amount varying by source and participant.

The immunoSEQ Assay, a bias-controlled multiplex PCR, was used to amplify TCRbeta CDR3 regions from genomic DNA. The original pipeline was this. Within the assay, amplification of reference gene primers was used to estimate how many nucleated cells each sample contained. To quantify the absolute abundance of each unique TCRbeta CDR3 rearrangement, sequence reads were collapsed and filtered. Productive Simpson clonality was computed per sample as the square root of Simpson's diversity index over productive rearrangements. What TCRdb holds here is the immuneACCESS table cut down to in-frame rearrangements. Part of the clones is not present; checked against another copy, under half of the missing clones reflect an unresolved V gene, and the others are unexplained. V and J calls and clone size are copied from that table; D and trimming were computed from the DNA. This sample comprises some 290,000 clones, about nine tenths of them detected only once. The ten most abundant clones make up about 9.4% of the sample.

Participants in the prospective study were aged roughly 18 to 95 years, lived in 24 United States geographic areas, and enrolled through a virtual design. Cohort assignment in the prospective study relied on participant-reported clinical history from a screening survey and a study questionnaire. ImmuneRACE Cohort 3 recovered participants were defined by two consecutive negative NP/OP PCR tests, healthcare professional clearance, or symptom resolution. Mobile phlebotomists in the prospective study collected whole blood, serum and a nasopharyngeal or oropharyngeal swab from every participant. Additional blood draws and questionnaires over an approximately two-month period could optionally be provided by prospective study participants. Before DNA extraction, prospective study blood samples were shipped either frozen or at room temperature.

The TCR was taken from a woman aged 25 to 39 who had recovered from COVID-19. The rearrangement joined TRBV12-3 or TRBV12-4 to TRBJ2-1, with no confidently assigned D gene. Sequenced input: PBMCs or T cells enriched from blood (not recorded which). The CDR3: CASLSQIGNEQFF. The nucleotides are TGTGCCAGCCTTAGCCAAATCGGCAATGAGCAGTTCTTC.